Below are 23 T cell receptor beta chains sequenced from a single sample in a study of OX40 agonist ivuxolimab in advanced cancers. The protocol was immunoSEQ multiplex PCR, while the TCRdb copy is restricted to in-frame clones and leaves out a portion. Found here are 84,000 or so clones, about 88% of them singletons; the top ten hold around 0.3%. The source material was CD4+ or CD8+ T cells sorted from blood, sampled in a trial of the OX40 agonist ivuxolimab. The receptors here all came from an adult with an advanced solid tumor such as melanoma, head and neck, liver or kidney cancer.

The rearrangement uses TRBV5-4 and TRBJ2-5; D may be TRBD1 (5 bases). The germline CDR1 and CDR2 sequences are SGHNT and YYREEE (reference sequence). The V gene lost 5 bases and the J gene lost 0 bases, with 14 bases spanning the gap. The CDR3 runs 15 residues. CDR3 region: CASRWAGRNQETQYF. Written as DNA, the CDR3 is TGTGCCAGCAGATGGGCAGGGCGAAACCAAGAGACCCAGTACTTC.

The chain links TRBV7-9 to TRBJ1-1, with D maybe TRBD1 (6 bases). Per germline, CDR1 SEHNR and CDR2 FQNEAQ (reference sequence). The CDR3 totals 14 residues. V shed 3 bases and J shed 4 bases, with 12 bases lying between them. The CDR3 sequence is CASSFRGGGTEAFF. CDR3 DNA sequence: TGTGCCAGCAGCTTCAGGGGCGGGGGCACTGAAGCTTTCTTT.

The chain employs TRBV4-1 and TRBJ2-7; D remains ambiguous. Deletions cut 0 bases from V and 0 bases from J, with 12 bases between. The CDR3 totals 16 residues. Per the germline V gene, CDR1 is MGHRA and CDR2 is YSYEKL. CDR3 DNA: TGCGCCAGCAGCCAAGATAGGGCCAGAAACTCCTACGAGCAGTACTTC. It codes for CASSQDRARNSYEQYF.

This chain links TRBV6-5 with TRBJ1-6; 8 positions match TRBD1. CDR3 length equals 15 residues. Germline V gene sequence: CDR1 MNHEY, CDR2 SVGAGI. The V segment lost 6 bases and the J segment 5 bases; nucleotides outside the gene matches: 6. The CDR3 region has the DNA TGTGCCAGCAGAAAGGACAGGGCGGATAATTCACCCCTCCACTTT. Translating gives CASRKDRADNSPLHF.

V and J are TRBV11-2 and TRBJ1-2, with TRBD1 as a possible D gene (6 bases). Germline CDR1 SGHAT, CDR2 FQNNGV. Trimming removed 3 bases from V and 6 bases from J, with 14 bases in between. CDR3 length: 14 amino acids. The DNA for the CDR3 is TGTGCCAGCAGCTTTGGTAGGGGGAGGGATGGCTACACCTTC. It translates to CASSFGRGRDGYTF.

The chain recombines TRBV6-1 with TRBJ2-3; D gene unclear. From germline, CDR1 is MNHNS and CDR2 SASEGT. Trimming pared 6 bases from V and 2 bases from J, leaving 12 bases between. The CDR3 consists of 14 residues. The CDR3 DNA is TGTGCCAGCAGAATAACTTTTAACACAGATACGCAGTATTTT. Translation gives CASRITFNTDTQYF.

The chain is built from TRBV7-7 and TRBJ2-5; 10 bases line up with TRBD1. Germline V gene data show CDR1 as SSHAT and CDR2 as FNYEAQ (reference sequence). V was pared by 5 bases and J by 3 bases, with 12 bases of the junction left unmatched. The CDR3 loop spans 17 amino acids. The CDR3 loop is CASSPGFRDRGEETQYF. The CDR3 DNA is TGTGCCAGCAGCCCCGGGTTTCGGGACAGGGGTGAAGAGACCCAGTACTTC.

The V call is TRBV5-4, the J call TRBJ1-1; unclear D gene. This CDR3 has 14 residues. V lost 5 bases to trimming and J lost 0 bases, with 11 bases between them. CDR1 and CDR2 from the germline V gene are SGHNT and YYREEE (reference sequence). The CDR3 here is CASRPAPMNTEAFF. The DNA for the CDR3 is TGTGCCAGCAGGCCCGCGCCTATGAACACTGAAGCTTTCTTT. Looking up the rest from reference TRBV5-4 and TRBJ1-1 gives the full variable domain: ETGVTQSPTHLIKTRGQQVTLRCSSQSGHNTVSWYQQALGQGPQFIFQYYREEENGRGNFPPRFSGLQFPNYSSELNVNALELDDSALYLCASRPAPMNTEAFFGQGTRLTVV.

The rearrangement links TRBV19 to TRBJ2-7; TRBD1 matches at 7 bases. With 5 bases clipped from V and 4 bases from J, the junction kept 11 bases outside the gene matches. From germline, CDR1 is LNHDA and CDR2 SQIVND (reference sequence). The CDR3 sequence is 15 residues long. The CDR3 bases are TGTGCCAGTAGTGGCCCGGGACAGCTAGGTTACGAGCAGTACTTC. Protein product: CASSGPGQLGYEQYF.

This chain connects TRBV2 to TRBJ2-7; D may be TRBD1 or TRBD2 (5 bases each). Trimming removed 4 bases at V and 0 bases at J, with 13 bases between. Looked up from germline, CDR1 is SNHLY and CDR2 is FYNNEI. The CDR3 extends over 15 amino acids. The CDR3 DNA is TGTGCCAGCAGTGTTAGGGACGTCAGCTCCTACGAGCAGTACTTC. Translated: CASSVRDVSSYEQYF.

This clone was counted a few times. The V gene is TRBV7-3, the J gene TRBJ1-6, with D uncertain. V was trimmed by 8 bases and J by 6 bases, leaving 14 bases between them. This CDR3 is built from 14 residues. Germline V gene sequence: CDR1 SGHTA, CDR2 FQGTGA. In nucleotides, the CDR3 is TGTGCCAGCGCCTGGTCTGGAGTTAATTCACCCCTCCACTTT. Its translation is CASAWSGVNSPLHF.

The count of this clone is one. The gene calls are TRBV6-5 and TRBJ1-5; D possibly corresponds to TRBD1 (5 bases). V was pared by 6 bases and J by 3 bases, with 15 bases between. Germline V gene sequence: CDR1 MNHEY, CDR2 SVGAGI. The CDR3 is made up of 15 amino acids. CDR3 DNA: TGTGCCAGCAGCACCACGGGACGGGACAATCAGCCCCAGCATTTT. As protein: CASSTTGRDNQPQHF.

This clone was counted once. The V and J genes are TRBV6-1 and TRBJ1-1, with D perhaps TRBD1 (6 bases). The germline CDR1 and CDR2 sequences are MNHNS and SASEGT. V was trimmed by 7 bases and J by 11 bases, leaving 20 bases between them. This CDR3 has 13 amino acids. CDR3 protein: CASNTGSERWAFF. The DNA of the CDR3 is TGTGCCAGCAACACAGGGTCCGAGCGATGGGCTTTCTTT.

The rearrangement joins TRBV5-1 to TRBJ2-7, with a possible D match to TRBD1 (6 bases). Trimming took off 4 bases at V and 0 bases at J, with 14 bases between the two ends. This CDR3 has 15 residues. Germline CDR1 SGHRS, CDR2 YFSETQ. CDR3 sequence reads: CASSPNVGASYEQYF. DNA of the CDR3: TGCGCCAGCAGCCCGAATGTGGGGGCCTCCTACGAGCAGTACTTC.

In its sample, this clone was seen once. In DNA form, the CDR3 reads TGCGCCAGCAGCTTGGGCGGTGGGGCAGATACGCAGTATTTT. Its protein is CASSLGGGADTQYF. The gene calls are TRBV5-1 and TRBJ2-3; no reliable D call. CDR3 length equals 14 residues. V was cut by 0 bases and J by 4 bases, with 9 bases left in between. Germline V gene data show CDR1 as SGHRS and CDR2 as YFSETQ.

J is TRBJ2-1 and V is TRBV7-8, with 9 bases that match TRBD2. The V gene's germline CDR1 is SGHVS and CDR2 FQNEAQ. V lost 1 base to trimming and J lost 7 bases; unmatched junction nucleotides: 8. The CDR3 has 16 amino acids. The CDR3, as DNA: TGTGCCAGCAGCTTAGTAGCCGGGACTAGCAGGAATGAGCAGTTCTTC. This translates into CASSLVAGTSRNEQFF.

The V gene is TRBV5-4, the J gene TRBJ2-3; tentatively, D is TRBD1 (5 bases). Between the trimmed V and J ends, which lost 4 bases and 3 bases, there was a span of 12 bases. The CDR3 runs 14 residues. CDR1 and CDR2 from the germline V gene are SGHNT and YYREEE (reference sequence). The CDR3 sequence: CASSPKYRTDTQYF. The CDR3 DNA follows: TGTGCCAGCAGCCCCAAGTACAGGACAGATACGCAGTATTTT. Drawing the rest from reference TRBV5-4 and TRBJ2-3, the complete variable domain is ETGVTQSPTHLIKTRGQQVTLRCSSQSGHNTVSWYQQALGQGPQFIFQYYREEENGRGNFPPRFSGLQFPNYSSELNVNALELDDSALYLCASSPKYRTDTQYFGPGTRLTVL.

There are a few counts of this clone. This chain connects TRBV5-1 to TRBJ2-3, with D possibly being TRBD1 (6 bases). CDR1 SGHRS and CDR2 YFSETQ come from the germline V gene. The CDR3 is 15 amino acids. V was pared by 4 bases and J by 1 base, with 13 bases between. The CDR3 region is CASSPRDTGTDTQYF. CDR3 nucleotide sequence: TGCGCCAGCAGCCCCCGGGACACCGGCACAGATACGCAGTATTTT.

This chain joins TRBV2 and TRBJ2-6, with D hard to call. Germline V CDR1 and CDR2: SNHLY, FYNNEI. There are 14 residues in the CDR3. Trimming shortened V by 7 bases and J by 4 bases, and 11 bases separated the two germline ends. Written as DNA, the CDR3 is TGTGCCAGCACCCCTAATTCCGGGGCCAACGTCCTGACTTTC. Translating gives CASTPNSGANVLTF.

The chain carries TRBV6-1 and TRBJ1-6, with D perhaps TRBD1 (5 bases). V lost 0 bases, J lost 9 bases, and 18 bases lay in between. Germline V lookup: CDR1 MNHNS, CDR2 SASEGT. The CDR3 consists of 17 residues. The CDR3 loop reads CASSEAVRGSSGSPLHF. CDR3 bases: TGTGCCAGCAGTGAAGCTGTAAGGGGCTCATCGGGTTCACCCCTCCACTTT.

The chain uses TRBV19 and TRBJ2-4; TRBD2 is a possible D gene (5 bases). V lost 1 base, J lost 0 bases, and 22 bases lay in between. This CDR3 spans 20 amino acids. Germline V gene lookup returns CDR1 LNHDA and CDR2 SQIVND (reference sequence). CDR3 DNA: TGTGCCAGTAGTATAGGCCCCGGGGATCGGTGGCGACTAGCCAAAAACATTCAGTACTTC. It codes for CASSIGPGDRWRLAKNIQYF.

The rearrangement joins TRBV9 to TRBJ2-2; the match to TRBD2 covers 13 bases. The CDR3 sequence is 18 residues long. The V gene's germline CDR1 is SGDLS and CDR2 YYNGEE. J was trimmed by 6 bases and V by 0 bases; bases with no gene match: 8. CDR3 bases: TGTGCCAGCAGCGTAGCTAGGGGGACTAGCGGGGCGGCCGGGGAGCTGTTTTTT. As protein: CASSVARGTSGAAGELFF.

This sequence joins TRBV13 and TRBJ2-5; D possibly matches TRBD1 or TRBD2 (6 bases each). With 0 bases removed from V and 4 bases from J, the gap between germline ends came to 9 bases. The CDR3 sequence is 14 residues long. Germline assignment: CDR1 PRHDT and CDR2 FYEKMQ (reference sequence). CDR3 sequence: CASSLGQGGETQYF. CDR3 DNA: TGTGCCAGCAGCTTAGGACAGGGAGGAGAGACCCAGTACTTC.